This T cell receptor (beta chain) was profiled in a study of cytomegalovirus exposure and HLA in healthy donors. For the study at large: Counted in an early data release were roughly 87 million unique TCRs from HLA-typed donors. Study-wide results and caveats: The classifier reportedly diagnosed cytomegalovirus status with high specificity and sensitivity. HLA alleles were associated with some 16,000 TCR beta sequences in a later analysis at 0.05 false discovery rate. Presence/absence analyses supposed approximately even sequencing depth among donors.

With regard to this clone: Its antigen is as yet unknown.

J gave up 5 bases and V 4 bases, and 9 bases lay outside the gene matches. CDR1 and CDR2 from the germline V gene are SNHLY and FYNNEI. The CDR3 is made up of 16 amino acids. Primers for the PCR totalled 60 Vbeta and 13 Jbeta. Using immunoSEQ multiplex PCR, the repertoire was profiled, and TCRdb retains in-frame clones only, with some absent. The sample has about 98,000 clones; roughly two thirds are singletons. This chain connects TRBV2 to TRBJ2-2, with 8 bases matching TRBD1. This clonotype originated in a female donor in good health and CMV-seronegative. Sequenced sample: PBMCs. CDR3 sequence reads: CASSVGPGGRTGELFF. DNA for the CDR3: TGTGCCAGCAGTGTTGGGCCAGGGGGCAGGACCGGGGAGCTGTTTTTT.